The sequence of this T cell receptor (beta chain) was determined in a study of naive and memory T cell subsets (dated by TCRdb to the late 2010s). The study in broad terms: Sorted naive and memory T cell subsets from peripheral blood were analyzed in the study using a UMI-based, open-source pipeline for TCR alpha and beta sequencing. RNA was DNase-treated and reverse transcribed with TCR constant-region primers, mostly using SuperScript III. IgG serology results and the functional CMV T cell responses were in complete agreement.

Overall study results and their limits: No ground truth was available to validate the repertoire findings for the naive and memory subsets. In both CD4 and CD8 cells, a rise in Gini index and a fall in Shannon and inverse Simpson diversity were observed from naive through CM, EM and EMRA. RNA-based TCR counts may be influenced by expression changes linked to T cell activation and differentiation. After error correction, only a single occurrence was seen for over 95% of naive TCR sequences, so much steeper abundance distributions were produced than in memory subsets. The abundance of TCRs followed a power law with an exponent that differed between naive and memory subsets yet stayed consistent across the three individuals. Each clonotype was defined as a single alpha or beta chain sequence rather than as a paired alpha/beta receptor.

From its cysteine to its phenylalanine, the CDR3 spans 13 amino acids. Only the CDR3 DNA is retained, 39 bases long and in frame from the first base. As encoded in the germline V gene, CDR1 is MDHEN while CDR2 is SYDVKM. The V end gives up 6 bases and the J end 2 bases, leaving 2 bases in the junction not matched to a gene. From the second PCR step on, the TCR alpha and beta chain libraries were amplified in separate reactions. The CMV status of each donor was determined by measuring IFNgamma production from CD4+ T cells after fresh PBMCs had been stimulated overnight with CMV viral lysate. Miltenyi beads were used first to positively select CD4 T cells, and CD8 T cells were then positively selected from the CD4-negative fraction. After staining for CD3, CD4, CD8, CD45RA, CD27 and a live/dead dye, cells were sorted on a BD Aria II into four subsets based on CD45RA and CD27. Blood came from a few healthy volunteers, each fractionated into CD4 and CD8 T cells and then into four differentiation subsets. About 120 ml of peripheral blood was taken from each donor, and PBMC were separated by density-gradient centrifugation on Ficoll-Paque PLUS. Sorted cells were lysed in RLT buffer, after which RNA was extracted using a Qiagen RNeasy kit and stored at -80 degrees C.

This clonotype was recorded at least ten times. Its antigen is currently not known. There are no base qualities to consult, and no much larger clone falls within one base. Libraries were constructed by UMI-ligation and nested PCR. The beta constant-region primer consisted of an equimolar mixture of two oligonucleotides that together covered TRBC1 and TRBC2. T4 RNA ligase 1 ligated a single-stranded oligonucleotide carrying the SP2 primer and a 12-nucleotide UMI to the cDNA 3' end. Four rounds of PCR were used to amplify ligated cDNA, with nested alpha and beta constant-region primers being used together with the SP2 primer. The ligation reaction was incubated at 16°C for about 18-25 hours. PCR2 was usually performed as a SYBR Green qPCR and halted at a preset threshold so that over-amplification would not occur. All purifications after the first were performed with Agencourt AMPure XP magnetic beads. Libraries were quantified by Qubit and checked on a TapeStation, with a main peak expected near 650 bp. The pooled libraries were sequenced on an Illumina MiSeq using v2 2x251 paired-end kits, which usually yielded roughly 0.9-2.3 million reads per sample. Each sample library was pooled at around 4.1 nM, and about 4.5-7% PhiX was included to improve cluster recognition. The published analysis was carried out like this. V and J genes were assigned to Demultiplexor-processed FASTQ reads by Decombinator through tag matching, with a single base-pair mismatch being allowed. Collapsinator relied on UMIs to fix sequencing errors as well as frequency errors caused by PCR heterogeneity. TCRs were translated and CDR3s were extracted from the conserved cysteine to the FGXG phenylalanine by CDR3Translator, with non-productive sequences being flagged. Gini, Shannon entropy and inverse Simpson indices were computed after subsampling the repertoires to the same number of UMI-defined TCRs. Clonotype abundance distributions were fitted to a power law by maximum likelihood within the linear range. When run on a single naive CD8 sample, MIGEC and the pipeline yielded similar UMI counts, similar unique TCR numbers and similar clonal distributions. Repertoires were searched for some 7,000 CMV-associated CDR3 sequences compiled from VDJdb and a published dataset. Starting from the raw public reads, TCRdb applied fastp trimming at Q25, assembled clones with MiXCR and retained in-frame beta chains. Each entry merges the rows of one CDR3 protein and shows their most common DNA and genes. TCRdb, not the original authors, processed these V and J calls. This sample comprises some 87,000 distinct CDR3 sequences, over 7% of them detected only once. Around 1.6% of the sample is taken by the ten largest.

Material for sequencing was central memory CD4+ T cells from blood. The label giving this sample's cell subset or site can be read as: central memory, CD45RA- CD27+. This receptor was obtained from a human donor in good health. The chain was built from TRBV28 and TRBJ2-3, with TRBD1 identical over 7 junction bases. The DNA is as follows: TGTGCCAGCAGGACAGGGTCCACAGATACGCAGTATTTT. It specifies CASRTGSTDTQYF.